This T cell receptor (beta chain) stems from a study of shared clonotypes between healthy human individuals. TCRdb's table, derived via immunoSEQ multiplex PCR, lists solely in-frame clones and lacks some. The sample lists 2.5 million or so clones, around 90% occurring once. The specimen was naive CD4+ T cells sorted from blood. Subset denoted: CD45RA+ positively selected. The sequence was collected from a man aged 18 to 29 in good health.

The CDR3 sequence is CASSPGGNSNYGYTF. DNA of the CDR3: TGTGCCAGCAGCCCCGGGGGGAATTCTAACTATGGCTACACCTTC. This chain uses TRBV7-2 with TRBJ1-2; D perhaps matches TRBD1 (5 bases). The CDR3 consists of 15 residues. Trimming shortened V by 5 bases and J by 0 bases, and 13 bases separated the two germline ends. Germline V CDR1 and CDR2: SGHTA, FQGNSA.